This T cell receptor beta chain comes out of a study of HIV-infected patients and healthy controls. The CDR3 extends over 12 amino acids. The V gene's germline CDR1 is SQVTM and CDR2 ANQGSEA. Trimming left V 3 bases short and J 4 bases short, with 9 bases between. Alpha and beta constant-region primers primed reverse transcription of around 500 ng RNA. Alpha and beta chain libraries were made separately by chain-specific third strand synthesis with multiplexing indices. TCRdb reprocessed the 5' RACE reads via MiXCR and lists one record per CDR3 protein. The profile shows 19,000 or so distinct CDR3 sequences, 12% of them singletons. All unsorted peripheral T cells were captured because whole blood was used without fractionation. This clonotype was seen at least ten times.

Source material: blood. The sequence derives from an adult in good health. The rearrangement joins TRBV29-1 to TRBJ1-2; D is undetermined. CDR3 residues: CSVDGEGYGYTF. CDR3 nucleotide sequence: TGCAGCGTTGACGGTGAGGGCTATGGCTACACCTTC.